This T cell receptor (beta chain) comes out of a study of blood T cell repertoires in COVID-19. Across the study: T cells, B-cell-depleted T cells, or PBMCs provided the cDNA or gDNA that served as material.

Here immunoSEQ multiplex PCR was the method, and the copy in TCRdb shows in-frame clones only, minus some. The profile shows a few hundred thousand clones, roughly 80% of them singletons. Germline V gene sequence: CDR1 LGHDT, CDR2 YNNKEL (reference sequence). This CDR3 contains 14 residues. After removal of 4 bases from V and 3 bases from J, the junction contained 3 bases not matched to a gene. The clonotype originates from a human donor with acute or convalescent COVID-19. The donor label of this sample is uncertain. The chain employs TRBV3-1 (or the pseudogene TRBV3-2) and TRBJ1-3; 7 bases fit TRBD1. Specimen: peripheral blood. In nucleotides, the CDR3 is TGTGCCAGCAGCCGACAGGGATTTGGAAACACCATATATTTT. This codes for CASSRQGFGNTIYF.